The present entry profiles one TCR beta chain with its context. These data come from a study of early T cells in non-severe SARS-CoV-2 infection. Study-level information: Sequenced material consisted of bulk RNA (from unsorted whole blood), and chains were unpaired.

The CDR3 covers 15 residues. Germline assignment: CDR1 LGHDT and CDR2 YNNKEL (reference sequence). V lost 0 bases and J lost 1, with 9 bases in between. As part of library construction, unique molecular identifiers were attached to individual cDNA molecules. TCRdb itself ran the 5' RACE reads through MiXCR, one entry per CDR3 protein. The sample lists some 50,000 distinct CDR3 sequences, 5.6% seen once, with about 4.3% in the top ten. V usage is TRBV3-1 and J usage is TRBJ2-5; a weak D match, TRBD2 (5 bases). The receptor's source is an adult who was a healthcare worker with PCR-confirmed SARS-CoV-2 infection or an uninfected control (not recorded which). The sample was whole blood. CDR3 coding DNA: TGTGCCAGCAGCCAAGAGGGCGGAGGCCAAGAGACCCAGTACTTC. It specifies CASSQEGGGQETQYF.